This TCR beta chain derives from a study of blood T cell repertoires in COVID-19. Germline V lookup: CDR1 SGHRS, CDR2 YFSETQ. Germline trimming cut 3 bases from V and 4 bases from J; bases unmatched to any gene: 14. This CDR3 spans 17 amino acids. Clones were sequenced by immunoSEQ multiplex PCR, and TCRdb holds only the in-frame ones, with some missing. The sample includes roughly 25,000 clones, around 84% of them seen just once. Only a few counts were recorded for this clone. The origin of this receptor is a woman older than 75 with acute or convalescent COVID-19. The chain recombines TRBV5-1 with TRBJ2-3, with TRBD2 matching 7 bases. Sequenced: peripheral blood. CDR3 loop: CASSWEGRGRSADTQYF. Written as DNA, the CDR3 is TGCGCCAGCAGCTGGGAGGGGCGAGGGCGCTCCGCAGATACGCAGTATTTT.